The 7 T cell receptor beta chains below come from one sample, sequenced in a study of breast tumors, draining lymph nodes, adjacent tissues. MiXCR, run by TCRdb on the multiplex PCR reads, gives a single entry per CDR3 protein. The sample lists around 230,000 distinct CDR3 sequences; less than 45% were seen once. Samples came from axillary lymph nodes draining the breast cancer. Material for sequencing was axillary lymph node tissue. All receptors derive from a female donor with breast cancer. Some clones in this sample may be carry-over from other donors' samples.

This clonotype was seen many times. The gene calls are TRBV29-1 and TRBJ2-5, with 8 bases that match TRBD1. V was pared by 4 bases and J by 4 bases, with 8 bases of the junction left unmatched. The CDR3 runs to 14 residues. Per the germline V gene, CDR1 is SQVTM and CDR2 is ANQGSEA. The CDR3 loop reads CSVGARGRGETQYF. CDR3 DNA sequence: TGCAGCGTTGGGGCCAGGGGGCGCGGAGAGACCCAGTACTTC.

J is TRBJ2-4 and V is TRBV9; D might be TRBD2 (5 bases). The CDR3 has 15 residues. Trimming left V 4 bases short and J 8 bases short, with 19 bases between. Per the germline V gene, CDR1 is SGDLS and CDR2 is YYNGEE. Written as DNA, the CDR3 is TGTGCCAGCAGCATTCCGGGGTCCACCCGGGACATTCAGTACTTC. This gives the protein CASSIPGSTRDIQYF.

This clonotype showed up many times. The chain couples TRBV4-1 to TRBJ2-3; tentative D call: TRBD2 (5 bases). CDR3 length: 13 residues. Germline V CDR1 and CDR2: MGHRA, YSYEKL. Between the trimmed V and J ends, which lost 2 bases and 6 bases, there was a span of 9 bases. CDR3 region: CASSQNRGDTQYF. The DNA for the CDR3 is TGCGCCAGCAGCCAAAATCGCGGGGATACGCAGTATTTT.

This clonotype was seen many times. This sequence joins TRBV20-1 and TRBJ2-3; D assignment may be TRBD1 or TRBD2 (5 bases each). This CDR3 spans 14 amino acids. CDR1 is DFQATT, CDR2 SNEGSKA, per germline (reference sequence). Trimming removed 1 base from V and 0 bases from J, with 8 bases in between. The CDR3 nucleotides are TGCAGTGCTAGAGGGGGGTATAGCACAGATACGCAGTATTTT. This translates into CSARGGYSTDTQYF.

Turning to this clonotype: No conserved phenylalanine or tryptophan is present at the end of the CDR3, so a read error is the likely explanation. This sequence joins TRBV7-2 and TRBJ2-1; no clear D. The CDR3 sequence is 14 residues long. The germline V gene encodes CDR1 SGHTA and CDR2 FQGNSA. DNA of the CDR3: TGTGCCAGCAGTGGACCGAGCTCCTACAATGGGCAGTTCCTC. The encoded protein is CASSGPSSYNGQFL.

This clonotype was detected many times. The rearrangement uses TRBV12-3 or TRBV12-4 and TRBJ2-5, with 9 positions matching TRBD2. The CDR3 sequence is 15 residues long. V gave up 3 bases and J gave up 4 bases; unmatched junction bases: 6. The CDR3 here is CASSFGGGAGETQYF. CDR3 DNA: TGTGCCAGCAGTTTTGGCGGGGGGGCGGGAGAGACCCAGTACTTC.

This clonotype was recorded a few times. The CDR3 sequence is CSARDVSFRGAAIQTQYF. As DNA, the CDR3 is TGCAGTGCTAGAGACGTCTCGTTCAGGGGTGCCGCGATCCAGACCCAGTACTTC. The gene calls are TRBV20-1 and TRBJ2-5; possible D gene TRBD1, 6 bases. The germline V gene has CDR1 DFQATT and CDR2 SNEGSKA (reference sequence). The length of the CDR3 is 18 residues. Between the trimmed V and J ends, which lost 0 bases and 6 bases, there was a span of 26 bases.